The T cell receptor (beta chain) under discussion was sequenced for a study of regulatory T cells in long-lasting Graves disease. The CDR3 is 13 residues long. The germline gives CDR1 SGHTA, CDR2 FQGNSA. Trimming took 1 base from V and 3 from J, leaving 7 bases between them. Time point denoted: newly diagnosed GD, antithyroid drugs for less than 3 months. Following extraction of RNA from PBMCs, that RNA was used to make the TCR library. This clonotype occurred many times. With iRepertoire HTBI primers and Arm-PCR of CDR3 regions, TCR beta libraries were built. TCRdb used MiXCR to reprocess the multiplex PCR reads, holding one entry per CDR3 protein. This sample has more than 400,000 distinct CDR3 sequences; about a sixth occur once, and the top ten carry more than 9%. This same sample was also taken into another study, of T cells in Graves' hyperthyroidism and ophthalmopathy.

The sequencing used peripheral blood mononuclear cells (PBMCs), collected at new diagnosis, from a patient treated with antithyroid drugs. The J gene is TRBJ2-7, the V gene TRBV7-2, with D unresolved. The receptor's source is a man aged 40-49 years with Graves disease. This CDR3 reads CASSLVAIYEQYF. CDR3 in DNA: TGTGCCAGCAGCTTAGTCGCTATCTACGAGCAGTACTTC.